A selection of T cell receptor beta chains follows, all from one sample in a study of blood T cell repertoires in COVID-19. Data came from immunoSEQ multiplex PCR; TCRdb stores just in-frame clones and leaves some out. Among about 74,000 clones listed, 90% were seen once. Source material: peripheral blood. The receptors stem from a woman between 45 and 60 years old in a cohort sampled during active COVID-19. CDR3s include the opening cysteine and the closing phenylalanine or tryptophan. The order of the fields is V gene, J gene, D gene, clone size, CDR3 DNA, CDR3 protein. A D gene is named only where the DNA matches it firmly. Clone size, where shown, is once, few, many, or a class for clones that have expanded.

TRBV5-1,TRBJ1-1,.,.,TGCGCCAGCAGCTTGGTGTCGGGGAGGAGCCACACTGAAGCTTTCTTT,CASSLVSGRSHTEAFF
TRBV5-6,TRBJ1-1,.,.,TGTGCCAGCAGCTTGACGACAGATTATTCTGAAGCTTTCTTT,CASSLTTDYSEAFF
TRBV6-2/TRBV6-3,TRBJ1-4,.,.,TGTGCCAGCAGTTACGGGGGAGGCGGTGAAAAACTGTTTTTT,CASSYGGGGEKLFF
TRBV6-4,TRBJ2-1,TRBD2,.,TGTGCCAGCAGTGACTCCCACCTCACTAGCGGAATTGCTAATGAGCAGTTCTTC,CASSDSHLTSGIANEQFF
TRBV27,TRBJ2-1,TRBD2,.,TGTGCCAGCAGTTTTGCCGGGACTAGCGGGAGGGCGATGAAGTTCTTC,CASSFAGTSGRAMKFF
TRBV5-1,TRBJ2-1,TRBD1,.,TGCGCCAGCGCTGACAGGGCCGATGAGCAGTTCTTC,CASADRADEQFF
TRBV5-1,TRBJ2-6,.,.,TGCGCCAGCAGCCTACAGGGAGCTGGGGCCAACGTCCTGACTTTC,CASSLQGAGANVLTF
TRBV5-4,TRBJ2-5,.,few,TGTGCCAGCAGCTCCCAACTTAACAGGGTTGAGACCCAGTACTTC,CASSSQLNRVETQYF
TRBV18,TRBJ2-2,.,.,TGTGCCAGCTCACCTACAAACATGGGGCAGAACACCGGGGAGCTGTTTTTT,CASSPTNMGQNTGELFF
TRBV3-1/TRBV3-2,TRBJ2-1,TRBD2,.,TGTGCCAGCAGCCAAAGCCCGGGTAGCGGGAGGTTGTACAATGAGCAGTTCTTC,CASSQSPGSGRLYNEQFF
TRBV18,TRBJ1-5,.,.,TGTGCCAGCTCACCAGAGCAATATCAGCCCCAGCATTTT,CASSPEQYQPQHF
TRBV20-1,TRBJ1-5,.,.,TGCAGTGCTAGTAATGCGAATCAGCCCCAGCATTTT,CSASNANQPQHF
TRBV2,TRBJ1-3,TRBD1,.,TGTGCCAGCAGTCCGGACAGGGGGCTCGGAAACACCATATATTTT,CASSPDRGLGNTIYF
TRBV28,TRBJ2-7,.,.,TGTGCCAGCGAGAACAGAGTCTCCTACGAGCAGTACTTC,CASENRVSYEQYF
TRBV21-1,TRBJ2-7,.,once,TGTGCCAGCAGCAAAGTGGTCAGGGTGGGCTACGAGCAGTACTTC,CASSKVVRVGYEQYF
TRBV28,TRBJ1-5,TRBD1,.,TGTGCCAGCAGTTCTTCCGGGACAGGGTATCAGCCCCAGCATTTT,CASSSSGTGYQPQHF
TRBV5-1,TRBJ2-5,TRBD2,.,TGCGCCAGCAGCTTGACCCCACCTGGACTAGCGGGAGTGGAGACCCAGTACTTC,CASSLTPPGLAGVETQYF
TRBV5-1,TRBJ2-7,TRBD1,.,TGCGCCAGCAGCCCGGGACAGGGGGACGAGCAGTACTTC,CASSPGQGDEQYF
TRBV28,TRBJ2-5,TRBD2,.,TGTGCCAGCACCCTCAGACAAGCGGGAGTTGGGGAGACCCAGTACTTC,CASTLRQAGVGETQYF
TRBV25-1,TRBJ2-1,TRBD2,.,TGTGCCAGCAGTGCCCCAATGCGGGAGCCTTCCTACAATGAGCAGTTCTTC,CASSAPMREPSYNEQFF
TRBV11-2,TRBJ2-7,TRBD2,.,TGTGCCAGCAGCTCCGGACTAGACGAGCAGTACTTC,CASSSGLDEQYF
TRBV7-9,TRBJ1-1,.,.,TGTGCCAGCACGGGGCAGGGCTCCACGAACACTGAAGCTTTCTTT,CASTGQGSTNTEAFF
TRBV28,TRBJ1-3,.,.,TGTGCCAGCAGCTCTACAGGCTCTGGAAACACCATATATTTT,CASSSTGSGNTIYF
TRBV7-9,TRBJ2-3,.,.,TGTGCCAGCAGTATAGGGGACTTCCTCACAGATACGCAGTATTTT,CASSIGDFLTDTQYF
TRBV6-5,TRBJ2-5,.,.,TGTGCCAGCAGTCCCTCCGACTGGGAAGAGACCCAGTACTTC,CASSPSDWEETQYF
TRBV5-1,TRBJ1-4,TRBD1,.,TGCGCCAGCAGCTCCGGGACAGGGACTGAAAAACTGTTTTTT,CASSSGTGTEKLFF
TRBV5-1,TRBJ2-1,.,.,TGCGCCAGCAGCTACAACAATGAGCAGTTCTTC,CASSYNNEQFF
TRBV7-7,TRBJ2-1,TRBD1,once,TGTGCTAGCAGCTTTGGGACAGGGTCCATCAATGAGCAGTTCTTC,CASSFGTGSINEQFF
TRBV28,TRBJ1-2,.,few,TGTGCCAGCAGTTTATCCCCAGTGGACTATGGCTACACCTTC,CASSLSPVDYGYTF
TRBV28,TRBJ2-2,.,.,TGTGCCAGCAGCCTCCCGACCCGGGGAGGGCTGTTTTTT,CASSLPTRGGLFF
TRBV9,TRBJ2-7,.,.,TGTGCCAGCAGCCGCGGGGAGAGTACCTACGAGCAGTACTTC,CASSRGESTYEQYF
TRBV19,TRBJ2-3,.,.,TGTGCCAGTAGTATAATTGGGGGGTTTGACACAGATACGCAGTATTTT,CASSIIGGFDTDTQYF
TRBV29-1,TRBJ2-7,.,.,TGCAGCGTAACTCCGGGAGATGCCTACGAGCAGTACTTC,CSVTPGDAYEQYF
TRBV21-1,TRBJ1-5,.,.,TGTGCCAGCCGACAGGTTAATCGACCCCAGCATTTT,CASRQVNRPQHF
TRBV4-2,TRBJ2-2,TRBD2,.,TGTGCCAGCAGCCAAGAGGCTAGCGGAGCCCCCTTAGGTACCGGGGAGCTGTTTTTT,CASSQEASGAPLGTGELFF
TRBV2,TRBJ1-1,.,.,TGTGCCAGCACCTCGGAGAGCACTGAAGCTTTCTTT,CASTSESTEAFF
TRBV7-3,TRBJ1-1,TRBD1,.,TGTGCCAGCAGCTTAACAGGGAAGGGGGCGTGGGTAAGAGGCACTGAAGCTTTCTTT,CASSLTGKGAWVRGTEAFF
TRBV27,TRBJ2-1,.,.,TGTGCCAGCAGTTCGGGTAATGAGCAGTTCTTC,CASSSGNEQFF
TRBV6-4,TRBJ2-1,TRBD2,.,TGTGCCAGCAGTGACACCGGGACTAGCGGGAGCGATGAGCAGTTCTTC,CASSDTGTSGSDEQFF
TRBV7-9,TRBJ2-1,TRBD2,.,TGTGCCAGCAGCTTAGCGCTCCTAGCGGAGAACAATGAGCAGTTCTTC,CASSLALLAENNEQFF
TRBV12-5,TRBJ2-7,.,.,TGTGCTAGTGGTTTGGCCCACCGGGGAGCGGACGAGCAGTACTTC,CASGLAHRGADEQYF
TRBV19,TRBJ2-1,TRBD2,few,TGTGCCAGTAGTAGTGCGGGAGGAGGTTATGAGCAGTTCTTC,CASSSAGGGYEQFF